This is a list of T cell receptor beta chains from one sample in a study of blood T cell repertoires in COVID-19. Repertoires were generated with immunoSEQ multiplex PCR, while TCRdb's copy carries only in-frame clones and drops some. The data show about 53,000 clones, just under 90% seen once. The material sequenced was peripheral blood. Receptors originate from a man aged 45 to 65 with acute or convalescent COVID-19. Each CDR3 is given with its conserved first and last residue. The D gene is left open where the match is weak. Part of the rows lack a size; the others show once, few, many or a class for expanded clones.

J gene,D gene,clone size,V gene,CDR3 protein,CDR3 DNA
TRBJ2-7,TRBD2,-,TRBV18,CASSHGGGYEQYF,TGTGCCAGCTCACACGGGGGGGGCTACGAGCAGTACTTC
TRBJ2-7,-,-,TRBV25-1,CASSIRDYEQYF,TGTGCCAGCAGTATCCGGGACTACGAGCAGTACTTC
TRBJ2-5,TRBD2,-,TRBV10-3,CAISQGSGDYMDQYF,TGTGCCATCTCCCAGGGTAGCGGGGACTACATGGACCAGTACTTC
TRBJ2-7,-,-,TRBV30,CAWVRQDAYEQYF,TGTGCCTGGGTGAGACAGGACGCCTACGAGCAGTACTTC
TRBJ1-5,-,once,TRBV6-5,CASSGGKRNQPQHF,TGTGCCAGCAGCGGCGGGAAGCGGAATCAGCCCCAGCATTTT
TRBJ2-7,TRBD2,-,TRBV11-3,CASSLEGAGVRNEQYF,TGTGCCAGCAGCTTAGAGGGCGCGGGAGTAAGGAACGAGCAGTACTTC
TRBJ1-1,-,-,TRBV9,CASSVAPDINTEAFF,TGTGCCAGCAGCGTAGCTCCAGACATTAACACTGAAGCTTTCTTT
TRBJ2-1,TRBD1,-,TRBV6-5,CASSQTGIRQFF,TGTGCCAGCAGCCAGACAGGGATTCGGCAGTTCTTC
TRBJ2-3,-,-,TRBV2,CASIRVTDTQYF,TGTGCCAGCATCCGGGTCACAGATACGCAGTATTTT
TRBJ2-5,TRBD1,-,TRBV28,CASSFLGQGQTQYF,TGTGCCAGCAGTTTTCTAGGACAGGGCCAGACCCAGTACTTC
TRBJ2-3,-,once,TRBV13,CASSSRGGKDTQYF,TGTGCCAGCAGCTCGCGCGGTGGAAAGGATACGCAGTATTTT
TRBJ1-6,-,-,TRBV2,CASNADFSPLHF,TGTGCCAGCAATGCGGATTTTTCACCCCTCCACTTT
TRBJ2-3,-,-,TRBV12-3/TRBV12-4,CASSELPADTQYF,TGTGCCAGCAGTGAGCTCCCCGCAGATACGCAGTATTTT
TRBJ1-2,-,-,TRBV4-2,CASSQDGQYSTNYGYTF,TGTGCCAGCAGCCAAGATGGGCAGTACTCCACTAACTATGGCTACACCTTC
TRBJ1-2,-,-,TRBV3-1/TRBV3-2,CASSQWAEYYGYTF,TGTGCCAGCAGCCAATGGGCAGAGTACTATGGCTACACCTTC
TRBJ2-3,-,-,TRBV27,CASSPGDTQYF,TGTGCCAGCAGTCCGGGGGATACGCAGTATTTT
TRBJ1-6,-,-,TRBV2,CASLQGNSPLHF,TGTGCCAGCCTTCAGGGTAATTCACCCCTCCACTTT
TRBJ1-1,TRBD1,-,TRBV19,CASSRTGSNTEAFF,TGTGCCAGTAGTAGGACAGGGTCGAACACTGAAGCTTTCTTT
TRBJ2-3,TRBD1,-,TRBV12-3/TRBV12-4,CASGGQGTDTQYF,TGTGCCAGTGGGGGACAGGGCACAGATACGCAGTATTTT
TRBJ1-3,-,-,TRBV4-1,CASSQERGSSGNTIYF,TGCGCCAGCAGCCAAGAGCGGGGTTCGTCTGGAAACACCATATATTTT